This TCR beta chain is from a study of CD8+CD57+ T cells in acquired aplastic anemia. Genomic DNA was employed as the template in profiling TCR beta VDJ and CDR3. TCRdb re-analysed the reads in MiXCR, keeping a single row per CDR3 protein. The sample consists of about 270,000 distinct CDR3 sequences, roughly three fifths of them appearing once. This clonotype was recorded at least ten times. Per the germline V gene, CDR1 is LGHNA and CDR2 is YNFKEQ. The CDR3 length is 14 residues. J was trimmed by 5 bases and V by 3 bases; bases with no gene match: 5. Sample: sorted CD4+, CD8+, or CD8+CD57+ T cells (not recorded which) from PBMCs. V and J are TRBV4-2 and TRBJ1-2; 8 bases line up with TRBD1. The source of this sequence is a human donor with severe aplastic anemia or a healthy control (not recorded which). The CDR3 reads CASSHRTGQYGYTF. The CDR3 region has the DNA TGTGCCAGCAGCCACCGGACAGGGCAGTATGGCTACACCTTC.